One sample yielded the 27 T cell receptor beta chains listed below, sequenced in a study of OX40 agonist ivuxolimab in advanced cancers. TCRdb keeps only in-frame clones here, not all; method: immunoSEQ multiplex PCR. The data contain approximately 60,000 clones, approximately 92% of them singletons. Sequencing was performed on CD4+ or CD8+ T cells sorted from blood, taken in a trial of the OX40 agonist ivuxolimab. The receptors originated from an adult with an advanced solid tumor such as melanoma, head and neck, liver or kidney cancer.

The chain joins TRBV20-1 to TRBJ1-4, with unresolved D. Between the trimmed V and J ends, which lost 4 bases and 6 bases, there was a span of 3 bases. Germline CDR1 DFQATT, CDR2 SNEGSKA (reference sequence). The CDR3 sequence is 10 residues long. CDR3 DNA: TGCAGTGCTACAGATGAAAAACTGTTTTTT. Translating it yields CSATDEKLFF.

The chain is built from TRBV6-5 and TRBJ2-7, with 9 nucleotides matching TRBD2. The germline V gene encodes CDR1 MNHEY and CDR2 SVGAGI. The CDR3 spans 14 residues. V dropped 7 bases and J dropped 2; count of bases not matched to a gene: 6. The CDR3 sequence: CASTQAGGAYEQYF. The DNA for the CDR3 is TGTGCCAGCACCCAAGCGGGAGGCGCCTACGAGCAGTACTTC.

This clone was counted between two and nine times. The chain couples TRBV19 to TRBJ1-5; possible D gene TRBD1, 6 bases. Looked up from germline, CDR1 is LNHDA and CDR2 is SQIVND (reference sequence). Trimming removed 1 base from V and 4 bases from J, with 8 bases in between. CDR3 length: 14 amino acids. The chain's CDR3 is CASSIAGANQPQHF. The CDR3 DNA is TGTGCCAGTAGTATAGCGGGGGCGAATCAGCCCCAGCATTTT.

The V and J genes are TRBV5-1 and TRBJ1-2, with D uncertain. Germline assignment: CDR1 SGHRS and CDR2 YFSETQ. Deletions cut 4 bases from V and 0 bases from J, with 10 bases between. The CDR3 is 14 amino acids. The CDR3 nucleotides are TGCGCCAGCAGCGCCCGGGAAACTAACTATGGCTACACCTTC. This codes for CASSARETNYGYTF. Full variable domain (remainder filled in from reference TRBV5-1 and TRBJ1-2): KAGVTQTPRYLIKTRGQQVTLSCSPISGHRSVSWYQQTPGQGLQFLFEYFSETQRNKGNFPGRFSGRQFSNSRSEMNVSTLELGDSALYLCASSARETNYGYTFGSGTRLTVV.

The chain links TRBV19 to TRBJ1-4, with 9 nucleotides matching TRBD1. The CDR3 consists of 14 residues. CDR1 and CDR2 from the germline V gene are LNHDA and SQIVND (reference sequence). Losses at the gene ends were 4 bases for V and 5 bases for J; bases not matched to a gene: 2. The CDR3 sequence: CASSKTGGNEKLFF. In DNA form, the CDR3 reads TGTGCCAGTAGTAAGACAGGGGGGAATGAAAAACTGTTTTTT. Full variable domain (rest looked up from reference TRBV19 and TRBJ1-4): DGGITQSPKYLFRKEGQNVTLSCEQNLNHDAMYWYRQDPGQGLRLIYYSQIVNDFQKGDIAEGYSVSREKKESFPLTVTSAQKNPTAFYLCASSKTGGNEKLFFGSGTQLSVL.

The V and J genes are TRBV5-1 and TRBJ2-1; TRBD1 or TRBD2 may be the D gene (6 bases each). The CDR3 has 13 residues. The germline CDR1 and CDR2 sequences are SGHRS and YFSETQ. Trimming shortened V by 7 bases and J by 7 bases, and 15 bases separated the two germline ends. Here the CDR3 DNA reads TGCGCCAGCTCAGTGTGGGGGGCAAATGAGCAGTTCTTC. This sequence encodes CASSVWGANEQFF.

A few counts support this clone. V and J are TRBV6-1 and TRBJ2-7; D call uncertain. Germline CDR1 is MNHNS and CDR2 is SASEGT. Trimming took off 4 bases at V and 1 base at J, with 17 bases between the two ends. This CDR3 contains 16 residues. The CDR3 DNA is TGTGCCAGCAGTGCTCAGGCAGTTCAAGCTTCCTACGAGCAGTACTTC. Protein product: CASSAQAVQASYEQYF.

The chain joins TRBV5-1 to TRBJ2-3; D is uncertain. Germline CDR1 reads SGHRS; CDR2 reads YFSETQ. Trimming cost V 10 bases and J 4 bases, with 19 bases left between them. The CDR3 is 14 amino acids. The CDR3 DNA is TGCGCCTCTCTGAAGACCATTGCCGCAGATACGCAGTATTTT. Its protein product is CASLKTIAADTQYF.

The chain is built from TRBV19 and TRBJ1-2; 8 positions match TRBD1. The V gene end was trimmed by 6 bases and the J gene end by 6 bases; junction bases not matched to a gene: 9. This CDR3 region has 14 residues. Germline lookup yields CDR1 LNHDA and CDR2 SQIVND (reference sequence). CDR3 nucleotides: TGTGCCAGTAGCGTGGACAGGGCGGGGGATGGCTACACCTTC. Residues: CASSVDRAGDGYTF.

Only one count was recorded for this clone. This chain links TRBV6-5 with TRBJ2-4; a possible D gene is TRBD1 (6 bases). This CDR3 comprises 12 residues. Germline V gives CDR1 MNHEY, CDR2 SVGAGI. V shed 4 bases and J shed 6 bases, with 7 bases lying between them. The CDR3: CASSSRGNIQYF. The DNA for the CDR3 is TGTGCCAGCAGTTCCAGGGGAAACATTCAGTACTTC.

The CDR3 protein is CASKGPGNEQFF. CDR3 in DNA: TGTGCCAGCAAGGGGCCGGGGAATGAGCAGTTCTTC. This chain links TRBV2 with TRBJ2-1; TRBD1 or TRBD2 may be the D gene (5 bases each). The V end was cut by 7 bases, the J end by 7 bases, with 11 bases between. This CDR3 is 12 amino acids long. Germline CDR1 and CDR2: SNHLY and FYNNEI.

This clone appeared a single time. V is TRBV15 and J is TRBJ2-3; D might be TRBD1 (5 bases). CDR1 is LNHNV and CDR2 is YYDKDF in the germline V gene (reference sequence). The CDR3 has 16 amino acids. V shed 0 bases and J shed 4 bases, with 14 bases lying between them. The CDR3 is CATSRDLQGGSDTQYF. Written as DNA, the CDR3 is TGTGCCACCAGCAGAGATCTGCAGGGTGGGTCAGATACGCAGTATTTT.

The chain has TRBV19 and TRBJ2-7; no firm D call. The length of the CDR3 is 14 residues. Germline CDR1 LNHDA, CDR2 SQIVND (reference sequence). Trimming took off 2 bases at V and 2 bases at J, with 10 bases between the two ends. CDR3 sequence (DNA): TGTGCCAGTAGTATAAGGGTTGAGGCCTACGAGCAGTACTTC. Residues: CASSIRVEAYEQYF.

The sample holds a few counts of this clone. V is TRBV25-1 and J is TRBJ1-2; TRBD1 might be the D (5 bases). Germline V lookup: CDR1 MGHDK, CDR2 SYGVNS. V was clipped by 6 bases and J by 8 bases, with 19 bases between them. The CDR3 covers 14 residues. For the CDR3, the DNA is TGTGCCAGCAGGACGTCCGGGGCCGCGGGCGGCTACACCTTC. Translation gives CASRTSGAAGGYTF.

The chain employs TRBV6-6 and TRBJ1-1, with D maybe TRBD1 (6 bases). V gave up 8 bases and J gave up 1 base, with 8 bases separating them. The germline gives CDR1 MNHNY, CDR2 SVGAGI (reference sequence). This CDR3 has 12 residues. The CDR3 reads CASGGANTEAFF. The CDR3 nucleotides read TGTGCCAGCGGGGGGGCGAACACTGAAGCTTTCTTT.

A note on this clone: Mismatch with germline at one junction end may stem from a read error. The chain joins TRBV18 to TRBJ1-2; unclear D gene. CDR1 and CDR2 (germline): KGHSH, LQKENI. The CDR3 covers 13 residues. The CDR3 DNA follows: TGTGCCAGCTCACCACTTGCTAACGGTCTCCTCGCCTTC. It translates to CASSPLANGLLAF. The full variable domain, in which reference TRBV18 and TRBJ1-2 provide the parts outside the CDR3, is NAGVMQNPRHLVRRRGQEARLRCSPMKGHSHVYWYRQLPEEGLKFMVYLQKENIIDESGMPKERFSAEFPKEGPSILRIQQVVRGDSAAYFCASSPLANGLLAFGSGTRLTVV.

V gene TRBV5-4 combines with J gene TRBJ2-3; TRBD2 aligns across 12 bases. The CDR3 sequence is 16 residues long. Germline assignment: CDR1 SGHNT and CDR2 YYREEE (reference sequence). V lost 0 bases, J lost 3 bases, and 2 bases stayed unmatched. The CDR3: CASSLGTSGNTDTQYF. CDR3 coding DNA: TGTGCCAGCAGCTTGGGGACTAGCGGGAATACAGATACGCAGTATTTT.

The chain recombines TRBV6-1 with TRBJ1-6, with D perhaps TRBD1 (5 bases). Trimming removed 6 bases at V and 4 bases at J, with 7 bases between. The CDR3 contains 13 residues. CDR1 and CDR2 (germline): MNHNS, SASEGT. CDR3 residues: CASRTDYNSPLHF. The DNA for the CDR3 is TGTGCCAGCAGGACAGATTATAATTCACCCCTCCACTTT.

The chain has TRBV5-4 and TRBJ2-5; D gene unclear. The germline V gene has CDR1 SGHNT and CDR2 YYREEE (reference sequence). There are 11 residues in the CDR3. Trimming pared 1 base from V and 5 bases from J, leaving 3 bases between. The CDR3 coding sequence is TGTGCCAGCAGCTTGTCTGAGACCCAGTACTTC. Translated, it gives CASSLSETQYF.

This chain links TRBV7-3 with TRBJ2-1, with TRBD1 matching 9 bases. Germline values: CDR1 SGHTA, CDR2 FQGTGA. This CDR3 spans 13 amino acids. V gave up 5 bases and J gave up 9 bases; unmatched junction bases: 5. The chain's CDR3 is CASSRDRAGEQFF. For the CDR3, the DNA is TGTGCCAGCAGCCGGGACAGGGCAGGTGAGCAGTTCTTC.

The V call is TRBV30, the J call TRBJ2-7; 11 positions match TRBD2. This CDR3 spans 21 amino acids. J gave up 0 bases and V 0 bases, and 19 bases lay outside the gene matches. Germline CDR1 GTSNPN, CDR2 SVGIG (reference sequence). The CDR3 region has the DNA TGTGCCTGGAGTGTCCACTCGGGTTTCCATGGACTAGCGGGTAACTCCTACGAGCAGTACTTC. It encodes CAWSVHSGFHGLAGNSYEQYF. The full variable domain, in which reference TRBV30 and TRBJ2-7 provide the parts outside the CDR3, is SQTIHQWPATLVQPVGSPLSLECTVEGTSNPNLYWYRQAAGRGLQLLFYSVGIGQISSEVPQNLSASRPQDRQFILSSKKLLLSDSGFYLCAWSVHSGFHGLAGNSYEQYFGPGTRLTVT.

V is TRBV11-2 and J is TRBJ2-5; D is unresolved. V lost 6 bases and J lost 5, with 13 bases in between. The CDR3 runs to 13 residues. Germline V gives CDR1 SGHAT, CDR2 FQNNGV. The CDR3 reads CASSKVGRETQYF. DNA of the CDR3: TGTGCCAGCAGTAAGGTTGGTCGGGAGACCCAGTACTTC.

The V call is TRBV27, the J call TRBJ2-3; possibly TRBD1 for D (6 bases). The CDR3 has 14 amino acids. Germline loops: CDR1 MNHEY, CDR2 SMNVEV (reference sequence). V lost 8 bases and J lost 2, with 14 bases in between. The CDR3 coding sequence is TGTGCCAGCTGTCCCTGGGACACCACAGATACGCAGTATTTT. It specifies CASCPWDTTDTQYF.

This clone came up once. The chain has TRBV4-1 and TRBJ1-5; 12 nucleotides align to TRBD1. CDR1 is MGHRA, CDR2 YSYEKL, per germline. Trimming removed 2 bases from V and 3 bases from J; junction bases left unmatched: 8. The CDR3 is made up of 18 amino acids. The CDR3 DNA reads TGCGCCAGCAGCCAACCACTGGGGACAGGGGGCTTCAATCAGCCCCAGCATTTT. Its translation is CASSQPLGTGGFNQPQHF.

The CDR3 bases are TGCGCCAGCAGCTTTGTTGGGGTAGGGGCCACTGAAGCTTTCTTT. Its translation: CASSFVGVGATEAFF. This chain uses TRBV5-1 with TRBJ1-1; D possibly corresponds to TRBD1 (5 bases). Looked up from germline, CDR1 is SGHRS and CDR2 is YFSETQ. V lost 2 bases and J lost 4, with 15 bases in between. The CDR3 consists of 15 residues.

The chain couples TRBV6-6 to TRBJ2-7, with D perhaps matching TRBD1 (5 bases). The length of the CDR3 is 12 residues. From germline, CDR1 is MNHNY and CDR2 SVGAGI (reference sequence). Trimming removed 4 bases from V and 4 bases from J, with 8 bases in between. CDR3 loop: CASSSQVYEQYF. The CDR3 DNA is TGTGCCAGCAGTTCACAGGTATACGAGCAGTACTTC.

This chain joins TRBV7-6 and TRBJ2-7; D is possibly TRBD1 (5 bases). Looked up from germline, CDR1 is SGHVS and CDR2 is FNYEAQ. With 1 base removed from V and 6 bases from J, the gap between germline ends came to 7 bases. The CDR3 loop spans 12 amino acids. The CDR3 protein is CASSLVGREQYF. For the CDR3, the DNA is TGTGCCAGCAGCTTAGTGGGGCGCGAGCAGTACTTC.